This T cell receptor beta chain stems from a study of T-cell reconstitution after alpha-beta-depleted transplantation in children. General study findings and limits: The origin of alpha-beta T cells about two months after transplant was reportedly several hundred expanded graft clones. Newly made T cells mostly supplied T-cell counts and diversity one year after transplant. Surviving recipient T cells and thymic progenitors accounted for the high day-60 TCRbeta diversity observed in some patients.

A TCRbeta library incorporating unique molecular identifiers was prepared. TCRdb analysed the PCR reads with MiXCR anew, one entry per CDR3 protein. The sample holds hundreds of thousands of distinct CDR3 sequences, just under 8.5% seen once. This clonotype was picked up many times. What it binds is unknown. CDR1 is MGHDK and CDR2 is SYGVNS in the germline V gene. The CDR3 is 12 residues long. Trimming stripped 5 bases from V and 4 bases from J, with 5 bases between. The TCR comes from a male patient aged 5 to 17 who had a stem cell transplant for acute lymphoblastic leukemia, so the T cells may come from the graft donor. The chain combines TRBV25-1 with TRBJ2-2; D call uncertain. Sequencing used PBMCs, mostly from graft donor cells, obtained 180 days after TCRalphabeta/CD19-depleted stem cell transplant. Here the CDR3 reads CASSPSTGELFF. CDR3 DNA: TGTGCCAGCAGTCCTAGCACCGGGGAGCTGTTTTTT. Looking up the rest from reference TRBV25-1 and TRBJ2-2 gives the full variable domain: EADIYQTPRYLVIGTGKKITLECSQTMGHDKMYWYQQDPGMELHLIHYSYGVNSTEKGDLSSESTVSRIRTEHFPLTLESARPSHTSQYLCASSPSTGELFFGEGSRLTVL.